Given below is one T cell receptor beta chain in context. Its antigen is still unknown. The data are from a study of T cell responses to AZD1222 COVID-19 vaccine. Findings and caveats of the study: Just a handful of people given AZD1222 tested seropositive at baseline. Every sample of the repertoires postdated the peak T cell response.

TCRdb keeps only in-frame clones here, not all; method: immunoSEQ multiplex PCR. The sample contains around 140,000 clones, 65% to 90% of which appear only once. With 6 bases clipped from V and 2 bases from J, the junction kept 4 bases outside the gene matches. Germline V gene sequence: CDR1 MNHEY, CDR2 SVGAGI. The CDR3 runs 15 residues. The genes are TRBV6-5 and TRBJ2-1, with 10 bases matching TRBD2. The material sequenced was peripheral blood, taken 28 days after the second dose of the MenACWY control vaccine. The source of this sequence is an adult who received the MenACWY meningococcal vaccine as a control. The CDR3 region is CASRRGLAAYNEQFF. In DNA, the CDR3 is TGTGCCAGCAGACGCGGACTAGCGGCCTACAATGAGCAGTTCTTC.